Sequencing of this TCR beta chain was carried out in a study of shared clonotypes between healthy human individuals. Memory CD4+ cells were the fraction left after CD45RA+ naive selection. Germline V gene sequence: CDR1 KGHSH, CDR2 LQKENI. The CDR3 has 16 amino acids. V was pared by 0 bases and J by 0 bases, with 11 bases between. When replicate PCRs were run on sorted subsets, they used roughly 0.2 ug DNA, some 33,000 T cell genomes. As processed by the authors: There were no quality scores in the junction-only immunoSEQ sequences, so filtering differed. Generated by immunoSEQ multiplex PCR, the TCRdb table keeps only in-frame clones and is missing some. That table supplies the V and J calls and clone size; D and trimming were determined from the DNA. The top ten hold 0.067% of the sample, which has 180,000 or so clones, 85% to 95% seen once.

The specimen sequenced was naive CD4+ T cells sorted from blood. Stated subset: CD45RA+ positively selected. This chain connects TRBV18 to TRBJ1-1, with D tentatively TRBD1 (6 bases). This receptor was identified in a woman aged 25 to 45 in good health. The CDR3, as DNA: TGTGCCAGCTCACCACCGAGCCAGGGGATGAACACTGAAGCTTTCTTT. Its protein is CASSPPSQGMNTEAFF.